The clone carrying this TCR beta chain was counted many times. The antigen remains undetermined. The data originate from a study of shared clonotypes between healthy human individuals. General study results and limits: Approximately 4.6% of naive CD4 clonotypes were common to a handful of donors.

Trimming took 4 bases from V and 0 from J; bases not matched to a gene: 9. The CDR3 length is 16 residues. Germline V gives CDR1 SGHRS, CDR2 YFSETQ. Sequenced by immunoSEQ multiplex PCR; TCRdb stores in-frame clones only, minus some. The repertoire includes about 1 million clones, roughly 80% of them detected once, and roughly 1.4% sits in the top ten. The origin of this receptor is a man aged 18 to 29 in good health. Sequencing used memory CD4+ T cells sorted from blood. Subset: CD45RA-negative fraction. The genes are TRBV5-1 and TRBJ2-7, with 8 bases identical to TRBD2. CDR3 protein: CASSPQLAGSSYEQYF. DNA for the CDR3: TGCGCCAGCAGCCCCCAGTTAGCGGGAAGCTCCTACGAGCAGTACTTC.